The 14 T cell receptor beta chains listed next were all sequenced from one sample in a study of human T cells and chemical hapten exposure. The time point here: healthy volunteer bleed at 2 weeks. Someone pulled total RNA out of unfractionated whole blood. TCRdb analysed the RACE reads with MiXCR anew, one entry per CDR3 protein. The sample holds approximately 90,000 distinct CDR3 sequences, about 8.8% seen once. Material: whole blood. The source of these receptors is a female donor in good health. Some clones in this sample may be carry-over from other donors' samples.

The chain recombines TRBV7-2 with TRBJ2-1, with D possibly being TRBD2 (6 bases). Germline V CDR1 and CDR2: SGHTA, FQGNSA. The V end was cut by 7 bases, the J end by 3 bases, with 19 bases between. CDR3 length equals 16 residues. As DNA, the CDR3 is TGTGCCAGCACCCTAGGGTTTAGCGGCTACTACAATGAGCAGTTCTTC. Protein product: CASTLGFSGYYNEQFF.

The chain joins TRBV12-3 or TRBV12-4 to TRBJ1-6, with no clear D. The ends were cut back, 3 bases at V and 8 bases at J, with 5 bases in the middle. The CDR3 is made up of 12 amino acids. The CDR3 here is CASSFVDSPLHF. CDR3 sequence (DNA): TGTGCCAGCAGTTTTGTTGATTCACCCCTCCACTTT.

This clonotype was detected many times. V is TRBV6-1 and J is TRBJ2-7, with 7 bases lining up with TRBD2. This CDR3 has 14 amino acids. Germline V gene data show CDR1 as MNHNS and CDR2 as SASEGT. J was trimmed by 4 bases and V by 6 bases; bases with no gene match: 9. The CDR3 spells CASSVGGTYYEQYF. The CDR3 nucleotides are TGTGCCAGCAGCGTGGGGGGGACCTATTACGAGCAGTACTTC.

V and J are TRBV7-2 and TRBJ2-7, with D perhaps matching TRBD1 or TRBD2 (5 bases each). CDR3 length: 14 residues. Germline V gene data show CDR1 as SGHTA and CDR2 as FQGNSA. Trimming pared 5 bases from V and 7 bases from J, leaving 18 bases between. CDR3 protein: CASSPGPDRGEQYF. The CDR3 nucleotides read TGTGCCAGCAGCCCGGGACCGGATAGAGGGGAGCAGTACTTC. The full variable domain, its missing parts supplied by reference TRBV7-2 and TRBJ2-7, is GAGVSQSPSNKVTEKGKDVELRCDPISGHTALYWYRQSLGQGLEFLIYFQGNSAPDKSGLPSDRFSAERTGGSVSTLTIQRTQQEDSAVYLCASSPGPDRGEQYFGPGTRLTVT.

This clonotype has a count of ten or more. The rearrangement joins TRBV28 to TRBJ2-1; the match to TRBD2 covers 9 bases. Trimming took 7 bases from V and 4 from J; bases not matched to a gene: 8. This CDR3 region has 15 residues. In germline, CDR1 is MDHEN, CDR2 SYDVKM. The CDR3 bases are TGTGCCAGCACCGGGGAGCGGGAGGAGTACAATGAGCAGTTCTTC. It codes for CASTGEREEYNEQFF.

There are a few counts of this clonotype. Written as DNA, the CDR3 is TGTGCCAGCAGTTTATGGATAGGGAGTAGCAATCAGCCCCAGCATTTT. This sequence encodes CASSLWIGSSNQPQHF. This chain uses TRBV28 with TRBJ1-5; D remains unclear. The CDR3 loop spans 16 amino acids. Trimming took off 0 bases at V and 0 bases at J, with 9 bases between the two ends. The germline gives CDR1 MDHEN, CDR2 SYDVKM.

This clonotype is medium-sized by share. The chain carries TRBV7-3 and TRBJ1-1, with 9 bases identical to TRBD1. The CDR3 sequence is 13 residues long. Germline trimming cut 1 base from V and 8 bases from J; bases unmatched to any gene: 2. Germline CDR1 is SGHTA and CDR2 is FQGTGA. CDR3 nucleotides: TGTGCCAGCAGCTTAAACAGGGGGCGCGAAGCTTTCTTT. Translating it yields CASSLNRGREAFF.

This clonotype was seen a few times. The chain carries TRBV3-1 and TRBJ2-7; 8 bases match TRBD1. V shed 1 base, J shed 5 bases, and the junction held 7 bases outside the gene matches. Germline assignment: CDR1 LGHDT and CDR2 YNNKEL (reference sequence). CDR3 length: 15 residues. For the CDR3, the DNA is TGTGCCAGCAGCCAAGTAGGCAGGGGGCGACACGAGCAGTACTTC. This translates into CASSQVGRGRHEQYF.

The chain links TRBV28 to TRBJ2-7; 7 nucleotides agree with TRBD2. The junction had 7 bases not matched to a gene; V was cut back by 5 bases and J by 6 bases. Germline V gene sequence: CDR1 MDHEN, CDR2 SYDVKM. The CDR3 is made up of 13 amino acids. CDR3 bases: TGTGCCAGCAGTACCGGCGGGAGTCGCGAGCAGTACTTC. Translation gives CASSTGGSREQYF.

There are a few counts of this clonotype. CDR3 residues: CASSRMRGAGANVLTF. CDR3 nucleotides: TGTGCCAGCAGTAGAATGAGGGGGGCTGGGGCCAACGTCCTGACTTTC. The chain couples TRBV2 to TRBJ2-6; D may be TRBD1 or TRBD2 (6 bases each). The germline gives CDR1 SNHLY, CDR2 FYNNEI. V lost 5 bases and J 2 bases, leaving 13 bases between the germline ends. The CDR3 loop spans 16 amino acids.

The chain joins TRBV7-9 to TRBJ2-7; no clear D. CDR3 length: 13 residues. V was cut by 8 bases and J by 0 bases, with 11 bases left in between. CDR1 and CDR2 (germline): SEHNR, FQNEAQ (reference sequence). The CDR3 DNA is TGTGCCAGCCGCCCAGGCTACTCCTACGAGCAGTACTTC. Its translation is CASRPGYSYEQYF.

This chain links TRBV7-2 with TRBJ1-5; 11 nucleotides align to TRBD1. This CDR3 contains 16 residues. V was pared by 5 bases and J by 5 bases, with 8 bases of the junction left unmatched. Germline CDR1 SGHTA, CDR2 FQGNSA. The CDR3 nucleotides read TGTGCCAGCAGCGACCGGACAGGGGGCAACTATCAGCCCCAGCATTTT. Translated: CASSDRTGGNYQPQHF.

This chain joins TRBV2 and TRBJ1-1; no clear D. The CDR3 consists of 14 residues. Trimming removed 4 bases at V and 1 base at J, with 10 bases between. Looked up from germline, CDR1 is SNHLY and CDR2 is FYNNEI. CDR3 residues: CASSGTGGNTEAFF. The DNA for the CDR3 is TGTGCCAGCAGTGGGACGGGTGGGAACACTGAAGCTTTCTTT.

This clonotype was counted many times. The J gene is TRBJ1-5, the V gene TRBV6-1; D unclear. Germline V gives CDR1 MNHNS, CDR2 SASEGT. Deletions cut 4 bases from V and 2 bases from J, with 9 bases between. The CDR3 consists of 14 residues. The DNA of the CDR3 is TGTGCCAGCAGTGTGGGTTCGGGCAATCAGCCCCAGCATTTT. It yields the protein CASSVGSGNQPQHF.